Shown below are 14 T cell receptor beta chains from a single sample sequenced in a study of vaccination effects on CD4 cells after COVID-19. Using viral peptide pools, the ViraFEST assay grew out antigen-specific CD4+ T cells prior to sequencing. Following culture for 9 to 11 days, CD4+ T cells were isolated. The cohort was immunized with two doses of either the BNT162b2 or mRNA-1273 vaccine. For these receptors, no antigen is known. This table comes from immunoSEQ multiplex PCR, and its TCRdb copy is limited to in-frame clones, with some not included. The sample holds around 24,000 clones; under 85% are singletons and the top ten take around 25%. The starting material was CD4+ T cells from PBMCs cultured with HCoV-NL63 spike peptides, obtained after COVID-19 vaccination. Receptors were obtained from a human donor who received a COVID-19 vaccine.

CDR3 region: CASSEQAKNIQYF. In DNA, the CDR3 is TGTGCCAGCAGTGAACAGGCCAAAAACATTCAGTACTTC. This chain uses TRBV25-1 with TRBJ2-4, with no clear D. Trimming shortened V by 2 bases and J by 1 base, and 3 bases separated the two germline ends. This CDR3 is built from 13 residues. Looked up from germline, CDR1 is MGHDK and CDR2 is SYGVNS.

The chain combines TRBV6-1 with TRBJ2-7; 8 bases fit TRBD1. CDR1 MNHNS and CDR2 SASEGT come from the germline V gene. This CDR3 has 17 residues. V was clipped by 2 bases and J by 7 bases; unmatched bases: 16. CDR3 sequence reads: CASSETGTGPWQGEQYF. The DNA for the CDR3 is TGTGCCAGCAGTGAAACCGGGACAGGCCCCTGGCAGGGAGAGCAGTACTTC.

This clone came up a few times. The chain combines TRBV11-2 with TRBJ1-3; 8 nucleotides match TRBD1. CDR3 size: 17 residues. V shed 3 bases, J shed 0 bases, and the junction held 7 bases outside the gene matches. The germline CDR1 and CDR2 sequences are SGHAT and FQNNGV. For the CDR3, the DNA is TGTGCCAGCAGCTTGCCCCGGGACAGGAGCTCTGGAAACACCATATATTTT. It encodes CASSLPRDRSSGNTIYF.

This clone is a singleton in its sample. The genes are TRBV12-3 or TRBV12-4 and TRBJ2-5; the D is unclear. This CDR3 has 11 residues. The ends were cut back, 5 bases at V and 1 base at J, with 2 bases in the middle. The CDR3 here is CASSTQETQYF. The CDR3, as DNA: TGTGCCAGCAGTACCCAAGAGACCCAGTACTTC.

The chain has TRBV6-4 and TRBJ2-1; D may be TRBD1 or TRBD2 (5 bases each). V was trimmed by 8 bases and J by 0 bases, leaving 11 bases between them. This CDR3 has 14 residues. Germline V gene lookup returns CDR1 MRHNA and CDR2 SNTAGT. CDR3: CASAQDSSYNEQFF. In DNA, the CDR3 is TGTGCCAGCGCACAGGACTCCTCCTACAATGAGCAGTTCTTC.

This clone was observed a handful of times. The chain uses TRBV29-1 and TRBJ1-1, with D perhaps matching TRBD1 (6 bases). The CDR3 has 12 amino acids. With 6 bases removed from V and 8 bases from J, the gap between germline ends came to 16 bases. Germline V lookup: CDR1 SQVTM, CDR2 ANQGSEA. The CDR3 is CSVAQGQTEAFF. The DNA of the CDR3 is TGCAGCGTGGCCCAAGGACAGACAGAAGCTTTCTTT. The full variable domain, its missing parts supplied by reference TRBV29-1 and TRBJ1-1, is SAVISQKPSRDICQRGTSLTIQCQVDSQVTMMFWYRQQPGQSLTLIATANQGSEATYESGFVIDKFPISRPNLTFSTLTVSNMSPEDSSIYLCSVAQGQTEAFFGQGTRLTVV.

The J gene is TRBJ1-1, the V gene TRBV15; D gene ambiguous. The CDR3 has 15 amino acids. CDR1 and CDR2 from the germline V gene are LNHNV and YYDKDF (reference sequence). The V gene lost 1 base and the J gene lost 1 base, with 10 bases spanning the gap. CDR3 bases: TGTGCCACCAGCAGAGGTCCGGCAGCGAACACTGAAGCTTTCTTT. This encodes CATSRGPAANTEAFF.

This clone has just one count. CDR3 nucleotide sequence: TGTGCCAGCAGCTCGGTAGCGGGAGGGGGCGTGGAGCTGTTTTTT. The encoded protein is CASSSVAGGGVELFF. J is TRBJ2-2 and V is TRBV11-3, with TRBD2 matching 11 bases. CDR1 and CDR2 from the germline V gene are SGHNT and YENEEA. Germline trimming cut 4 bases from V and 10 bases from J; bases unmatched to any gene: 8. The CDR3 is 15 residues long.

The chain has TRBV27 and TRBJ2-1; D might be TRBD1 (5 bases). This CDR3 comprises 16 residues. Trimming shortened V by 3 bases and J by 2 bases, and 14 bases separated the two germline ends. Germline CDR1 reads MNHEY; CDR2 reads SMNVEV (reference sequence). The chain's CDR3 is CASSLLRGTTYNEQFF. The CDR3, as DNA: TGTGCCAGCAGTTTGCTTAGGGGCACCACCTACAATGAGCAGTTCTTC.

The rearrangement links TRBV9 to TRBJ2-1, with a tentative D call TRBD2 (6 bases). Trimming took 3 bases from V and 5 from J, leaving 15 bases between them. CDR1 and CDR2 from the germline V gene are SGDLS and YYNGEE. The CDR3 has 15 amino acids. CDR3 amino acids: CASSATGTRDNEQFF. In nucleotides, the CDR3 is TGTGCCAGCAGCGCTACCGGGACTCGTGACAATGAGCAGTTCTTC.

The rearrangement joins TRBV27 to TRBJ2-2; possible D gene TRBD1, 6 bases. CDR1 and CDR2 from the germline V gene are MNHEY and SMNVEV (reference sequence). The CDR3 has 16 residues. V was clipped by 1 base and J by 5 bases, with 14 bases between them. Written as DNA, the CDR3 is TGTGCCAGCAGTTTATTACCTGGGGGCGCGACCGGGGAGCTGTTTTTT. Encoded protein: CASSLLPGGATGELFF.

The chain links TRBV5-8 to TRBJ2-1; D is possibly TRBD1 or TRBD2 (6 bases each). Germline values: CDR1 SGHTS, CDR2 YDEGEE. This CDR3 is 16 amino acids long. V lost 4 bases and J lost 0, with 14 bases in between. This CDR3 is CASSLWRGSSYNEQFF. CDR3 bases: TGTGCCAGCAGCCTTTGGAGGGGGAGCTCCTACAATGAGCAGTTCTTC.

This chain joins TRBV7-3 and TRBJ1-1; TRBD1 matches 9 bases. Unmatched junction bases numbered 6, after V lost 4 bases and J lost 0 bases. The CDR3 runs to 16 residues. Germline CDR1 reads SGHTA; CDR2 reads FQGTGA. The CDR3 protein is CASSSSTGGVNTEAFF. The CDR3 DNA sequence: TGTGCCAGCAGCTCTTCGACAGGGGGGGTGAACACTGAAGCTTTCTTT. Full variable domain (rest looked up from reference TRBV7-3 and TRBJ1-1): GAGVSQTPSNKVTEKGKYVELRCDPISGHTALYWYRQSLGQGPEFLIYFQGTGAADDSGLPNDRFFAVRPEGSVSTLKIQRTERGDSAVYLCASSSSTGGVNTEAFFGQGTRLTVV.

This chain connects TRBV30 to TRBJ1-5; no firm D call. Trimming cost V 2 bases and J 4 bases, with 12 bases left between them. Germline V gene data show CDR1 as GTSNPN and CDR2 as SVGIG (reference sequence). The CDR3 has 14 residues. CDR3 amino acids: CAWSQGLGNQPQHF. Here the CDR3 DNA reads TGTGCCTGGAGTCAAGGATTGGGTAATCAGCCCCAGCATTTT.